This TCR beta chain stems from a study of blood T cell repertoires in COVID-19. At the level of the study: Both acute and convalescent COVID-19 samples were obtained from the United States, Italy and Spain. T cells, B-cell-depleted T cells, or PBMCs supplied cDNA or gDNA.

Original processing methods: Amplified reference gene primers provided the basis for estimating nucleated cell counts. Using immunoSEQ multiplex PCR, the repertoire was profiled, and TCRdb retains in-frame clones only, with some absent. The V and J calls and clone size come from that table; D and trimming were worked out from the DNA. The sample yields roughly 97,000 clones, around 87% seen once. Between the trimmed V and J ends, which lost 7 bases and 7 bases, there was a span of 19 bases. The CDR3 covers 14 residues. CDR1 is MDHEN, CDR2 SYDVKM, per germline. The rearrangement uses TRBV28 and TRBJ2-5; D might be TRBD1 (5 bases). The clonotype comes from a human donor in a cohort sampled during active COVID-19. The sequenced sample was peripheral blood. The CDR3 DNA reads as TGTGCCAGCAAGTCGGACACCAGGTTTGCGACCCAGTACTTC. It is translated as CASKSDTRFATQYF.